This T cell receptor beta chain is from a study of beta chain features in type 1 diabetes (dated by TCRdb to 2016 to 2019). With regard to the full study: Patients and healthy donors did not differ in mean age, gender distribution, total cell number or subset yield. Regulatory and stem cell-like memory subsets were obtained from only 8 patients and roughly eight healthy donors, while naive and central memory subsets were obtained from all 28 donors. In the study, recently diagnosed type 1 diabetes patients and matched healthy donors were compared on the TCRB repertoires of their sorted circulating CD4+ T cell subsets. A total of about 99,000,000 sorted cells were examined across all samples, and RNA yield correlated strongly with the number of cells per subset.

Each donor gave one peripheral blood draw, roughly 120 mL on average, collected into heparinised tubes. Using a panel that included CD45RO, CCR7, CD25, CD127, CD95 and CD27, naive, central memory, regulatory and stem cell-like memory CD4+ T cells were sorted on a BD FACSAria II. Every sorted population had a purity above 98%. PBMCs were isolated right away by Lymphoprep density gradient centrifugation and were stained directly, without culture. Samples were stained and sorted in pairs, with one healthy donor and one patient per experiment, so that batch effects were minimized. Compared with germline, V lacks 4 bases and J lacks 6 bases; bases without a gene match: 7. From the germline V gene (reference sequence), CDR1 is MNHEY and CDR2 is SMNVEV. CDR3 length: 16 amino acids, cysteine to phenylalanine. The CDR3 DNA has 48 bases and is translated from base 1. All of the isolated RNA was reverse transcribed with the High Capacity cDNA Reverse Transcription Kit, so expressed TCRB transcripts were sequenced. Deep immunoSEQ sequencing was applied to naive, central memory and regulatory T cell samples, giving an average of around 4 million total reads per sample. Sorted cells were lysed in RLT buffer and RNA was extracted with DNase-treated RNeasy Micro or Mini kits, depending on cell number. Each cell subset was processed on its own to prevent cross-contamination, while patient and healthy donor samples were processed together. The immunoSEQ multiplex PCR was used to amplify TCRB sequences from cDNA, generating 87-bp fragments that spanned the CDR3 region. Sequencing of the amplicons was done on the Illumina HiSeq platform. The original methods were these. PCR bias was corrected computationally using synthetic template baselines, and reads within Hamming distance 2 were collapsed, with unmergeable singletons discarded. Reads were aligned against IMGT to assign V, D and J genes, CDR3 length and insertions or deletions at six rearrangement sites. Within each subset, clonotype counts were normalized to sorted cell number, after which true diversity and Gini coefficients were computed with the tcR R package. The overlap coefficient, calculated on TCRB nucleotide sequences, was used to quantify repertoire sharing. TCRdb took this table from immuneACCESS and kept in-frame rearrangements with V and J called. Such tables lack part of the clones; where checked against another copy, unresolved V genes explain under half of the gap, and the rest is unexplained. The V and J calls and clone size come from that table; D and trimming were worked out from the DNA. Within this sample are around 300,000 clones, with about 8% of them counted one time only. The top ten clones comprise approximately 1% of the sample.

Broader findings and caveats from the paper: Only small numbers of individuals were included in the HLA sub-analyses, which left unresolved whether HLA type had any influence on TCRB rearrangement. PCR may preferentially amplify shorter templates, but because patient and control samples were amplified and corrected together, any resulting skew would affect both groups equally. Fewer insertions and more nucleotide deletions at VDJ recombination sites were observed in patients with type 1 diabetes, implying thymic rearrangement abnormalities. A moderate but significant shortening of TCRB CDR3 length was observed in type 1 diabetes patients in all four CD4+ subsets. Naive, central memory and regulatory TCRB repertoires appeared to be more alike among patients than among healthy donors. Because cDNA was sequenced instead of genomic DNA, highly expressing activated cells could be over-represented, though the groups showed no difference in activation or CD3 levels.

A note on this clone: No antigen is known for it. Base qualities are not at hand, and no much larger clone is one base apart.

This TCR came from a woman aged 18-29 years in good health. Sequences were obtained from central memory CD4+ T cells from blood. This chain is built from TRBV27 and TRBJ1-6; 9 junctional bases match TRBD1. CDR3 loop: CASSYFGQGLNSPLHF. In nucleotide form, the sequence is TGTGCCAGCAGTTATTTTGGACAGGGGCTTAATTCACCCCTCCACTTT.